This T cell receptor (beta chain) was found in a study of Graves' ophthalmopathy and Graves' hyperthyroidism. Amplification targeted the TCR beta CDR3 regions, with RNA transcripts as the source material. The authors performed first-round RT-PCR with HTBI primers and then a second-round multiplex PCR. TCRdb ran MiXCR on the multiplex PCR reads and lists one entry per CDR3 protein. The sample shows 450,000 or so distinct CDR3 sequences, approximately 15% of them seen only once. This CDR3 spans 11 amino acids. From germline, CDR1 is MNHNS and CDR2 SASEGT. The ends were cut back, 6 bases at V and 10 bases at J, with 7 bases in the middle. There are many counts of this clonotype.

The chain joins TRBV6-1 to TRBJ1-6; maybe TRBD1 (6 bases). The receptor's source is a woman aged 25 to 39 with Graves' ophthalmopathy. Sequencing was performed on blood. CDR3: CASRTGSPLHF. CDR3 nucleotides: TGTGCCAGCAGGACAGGATCACCCCTCCACTTT.